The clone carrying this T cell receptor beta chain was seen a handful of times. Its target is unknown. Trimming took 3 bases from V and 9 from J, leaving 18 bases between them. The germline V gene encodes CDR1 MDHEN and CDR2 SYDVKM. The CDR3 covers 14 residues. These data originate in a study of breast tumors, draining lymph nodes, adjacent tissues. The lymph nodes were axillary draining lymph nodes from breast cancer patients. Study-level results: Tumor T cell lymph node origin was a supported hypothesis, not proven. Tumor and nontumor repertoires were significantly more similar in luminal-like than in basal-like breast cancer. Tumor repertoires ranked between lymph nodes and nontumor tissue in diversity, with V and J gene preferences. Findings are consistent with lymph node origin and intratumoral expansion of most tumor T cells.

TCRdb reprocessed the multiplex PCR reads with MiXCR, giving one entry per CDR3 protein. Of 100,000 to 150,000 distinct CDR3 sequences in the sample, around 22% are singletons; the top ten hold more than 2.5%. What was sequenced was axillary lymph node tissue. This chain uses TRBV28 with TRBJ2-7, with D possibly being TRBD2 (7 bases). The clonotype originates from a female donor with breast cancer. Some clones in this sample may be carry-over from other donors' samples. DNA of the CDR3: TGTGCCAGCAGTTTTGGGGGGGCGGAAGGAGGGCAGTACTTC. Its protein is CASSFGGAEGGQYF.